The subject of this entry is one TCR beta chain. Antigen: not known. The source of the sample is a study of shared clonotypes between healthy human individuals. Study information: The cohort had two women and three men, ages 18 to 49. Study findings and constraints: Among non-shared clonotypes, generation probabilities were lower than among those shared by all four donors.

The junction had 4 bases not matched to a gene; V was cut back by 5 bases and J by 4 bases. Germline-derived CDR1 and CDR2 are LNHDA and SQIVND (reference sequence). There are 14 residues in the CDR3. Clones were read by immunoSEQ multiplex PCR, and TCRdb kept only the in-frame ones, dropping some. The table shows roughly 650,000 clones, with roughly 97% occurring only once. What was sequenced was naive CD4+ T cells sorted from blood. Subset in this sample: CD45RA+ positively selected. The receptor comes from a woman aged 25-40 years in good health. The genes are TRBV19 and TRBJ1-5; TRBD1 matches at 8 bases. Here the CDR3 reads CASSFGQGNQPQHF. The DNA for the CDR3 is TGTGCCAGTAGTTTCGGACAGGGAAATCAGCCCCAGCATTTT.